These T cell receptor beta chains were read from a single sample in a study of human T cells and chemical hapten exposure. TCRdb reprocessed the RACE reads via MiXCR and lists one record per CDR3 protein. The table shows around 330,000 distinct CDR3 sequences, with 5.5% occurring only once. The source was whole blood, collected in connection with sensitization to the hapten diphenylcyclopropenone (DPC). The receptor set was obtained from a woman under 30 with alopecia areata. Some clones in this sample may be carry-over from other donors' samples. CDR3s include the opening cysteine and the closing phenylalanine or tryptophan. The order of the fields is CDR3 protein, D gene, CDR3 length, J gene, V gene. The D gene is left open where the match is weak.

CASSPLQGSEKLFF | NA | 14 | TRBJ1-4 | TRBV9
CASSLSQGQGPQHF | NA | 14 | TRBJ1-5 | TRBV5-6
CASSHTGTRAAFF | NA | 13 | TRBJ1-1 | TRBV6-2/TRBV6-3
CASSLEFAASYEQYF | NA | 15 | TRBJ2-7 | TRBV7-2
CASSPRQGRSDTQYF | TRBD1 | 15 | TRBJ2-3 | TRBV7-9
CASSEGQHTEAFF | TRBD1 | 13 | TRBJ1-1 | TRBV25-1
CASSHPDEGYGYTF | NA | 14 | TRBJ1-2 | TRBV4-2
CASSFSGAKNIQYF | NA | 14 | TRBJ2-4 | TRBV27
CASGKGQFGPNYNEQFF | NA | 17 | TRBJ2-1 | TRBV12-5
CASSLGGAGDSTQYF | NA | 15 | TRBJ2-3 | TRBV7-2
CASSVGRLATYEQYF | NA | 15 | TRBJ2-7 | TRBV2
CASSLQSQDTQYF | NA | 13 | TRBJ2-3 | TRBV27
CASSPLRQSGYTF | NA | 13 | TRBJ1-2 | TRBV12-3/TRBV12-4
CASRRPLSYNEQFF | NA | 14 | TRBJ2-1 | TRBV12-3/TRBV12-4
CASSQNRATNEKLFF | NA | 15 | TRBJ1-4 | TRBV7-9
CASRLAGGLPDTQYF | TRBD2 | 15 | TRBJ2-3 | TRBV3-1
CASSLGQGADNEQFF | TRBD1 | 15 | TRBJ2-1 | TRBV7-3
CASSLRTGRNGSGNTIYF | NA | 18 | TRBJ1-3 | TRBV4-1
CSAILGDRVEETQYF | TRBD1 | 15 | TRBJ2-5 | TRBV20-1
CATSLSPYREPQHF | NA | 14 | TRBJ1-5 | TRBV15
CASSVGLGQNYGYTF | NA | 15 | TRBJ1-2 | TRBV5-5
CASLGYFGSYNEQFF | NA | 15 | TRBJ2-1 | TRBV7-2
CASRGVSRGTDTQYF | NA | 15 | TRBJ2-3 | TRBV6-1
CASSPQGSSYNEQFF | NA | 15 | TRBJ2-1 | TRBV7-3
CSAKMTEGSPLHF | NA | 13 | TRBJ1-6 | TRBV20-1
CASSQRLGSTEAFF | NA | 14 | TRBJ1-1 | TRBV4-2
CASSPWRLSPTADTQYF | NA | 17 | TRBJ2-3 | TRBV5-4
CSASLGQQNEKLFF | TRBD1 | 14 | TRBJ1-4 | TRBV20-1
CASSQDDRIHQPQHF | NA | 15 | TRBJ1-5 | TRBV3-1
CASSTTPTARYGSTEAFF | NA | 18 | TRBJ1-1 | TRBV12-3/TRBV12-4
CASSPPTTYEQYF | NA | 13 | TRBJ2-7 | TRBV3-1
CASSLPGPYEQYF | NA | 13 | TRBJ2-7 | TRBV5-5
CASSFLAGGHNTEAFF | NA | 16 | TRBJ1-1 | TRBV21-1
CATHPGGGRTDTQYF | TRBD2 | 15 | TRBJ2-3 | TRBV5-1
CASSIGLAGGPSTDTQYF | TRBD2 | 18 | TRBJ2-3 | TRBV19